This T cell receptor beta chain was obtained from a study of T cell repertoires in cytomegalovirus infection. Overall study: TCR beta signatures that were public indicated CMV infection and matching HLA type.

In germline, CDR1 is MNHEY, CDR2 SVGEGT. The ends were cut back, 2 bases at V and 4 bases at J, with 9 bases in the middle. This CDR3 comprises 14 residues. A single record per CDR3 protein comes from TCRdb applying MiXCR to the reads. Among 150,000 or so distinct CDR3 sequences listed, under 20% were seen once. The chain carries TRBV6-2 or TRBV6-3 and TRBJ2-1, with D maybe TRBD1 (5 bases). The TCR was taken from a human donor in good health (CMV status not recorded). Some clones in this sample may be carry-over from other donors' samples. Sequencing was performed on CD8+ T cells from PBMCs. The CDR3 protein is CASSYATVYNEQFF. The CDR3 bases are TGTGCCAGCAGTTACGCGACAGTTTACAATGAGCAGTTCTTC.